This T cell receptor (beta chain) was identified in a study of shared T cell receptors in the human thymus. Only in-frame clones appear in the TCRdb table, and some are missing; sequencing was by immunoSEQ multiplex PCR. There are 600,000 to 900,000 clones in the sample; 70% to 90% occur only once, and approximately 0.01% lies in the top ten. The CDR3 has 20 amino acids. The germline CDR1 and CDR2 sequences are MDHEN and SYDVKM. J was trimmed by 1 base and V by 2 bases; bases with no gene match: 15. The same data also contributed to another study, on human thymus T cells. That work adds: The donors were infants in Finland with congenital heart defects, otherwise immunologically healthy. Resected material from corrective heart surgery provided the thymus tissue analysed. Seemingly biased V and J gene usage marked thymic and blood repertoires. In unrelated individuals, thymic repertoires overlapped highly, according to related research.

The receptor was isolated from a girl under three years old with a congenital heart defect. The V and J genes are TRBV28 and TRBJ1-5; 9 bases agree with TRBD1. The source material was thymocytes. The CDR3 here is CASSLTKGNRGPRSNQPQHF. The CDR3 bases are TGTGCCAGCAGTTTAACCAAGGGGAACAGGGGGCCCAGGAGCAATCAGCCCCAGCATTTT.